This entry is about one T cell receptor beta chain. In germline, CDR1 is SGHTA, CDR2 FQGNSA. The junction had 6 bases not matched to a gene; V was cut back by 0 bases and J by 7 bases. This CDR3 contains 15 residues. This sample is drawn from a study of OX40 agonist ivuxolimab in advanced cancers. Study as a whole: Ivuxolimab, which is an agonistic anti-OX40 (CD134) antibody, was administered to the patients. Partial responses were observed in three patients, of whom one had hepatocellular carcinoma and two had cutaneous melanoma.

Clones were sequenced by immunoSEQ multiplex PCR, and TCRdb holds only the in-frame ones, with some missing. The sample carries 80,000 or so clones, around 86% recorded once. The sequences come from CD4+ or CD8+ T cells sorted from blood, collected in a trial of the OX40 agonist ivuxolimab. The receptor was derived from an adult with an advanced solid tumor such as melanoma, head and neck, liver or kidney cancer. V and J are TRBV7-2 and TRBJ2-4; 7 nucleotides match TRBD2. CDR3 bases: TGTGCCAGCAGCTTAGCAAGCGGGGCGGGGAACATTCAGTACTTC. Protein: CASSLASGAGNIQYF.